This T cell receptor (beta chain) emerged from a study of OX40 agonist ivuxolimab in advanced cancers. Study details: Ivuxolimab is a fully human IgG2 antibody that activates OX40 (CD134). One hepatocellular carcinoma and a couple of cutaneous melanoma patients partially responded.

Baseline was the first blood sampling point, followed by cycle 4 day 1 and cycle 7 day 1. Clones were read by immunoSEQ multiplex PCR, and TCRdb kept only the in-frame ones, dropping some. The data contain 12,000 or so clones, about four fifths of them seen just once; the ten biggest clones take up 15% to 20%. The germline V gene encodes CDR1 MNHEY and CDR2 SMNVEV (reference sequence). The CDR3 extends over 16 amino acids. The V gene lost 6 bases and the J gene lost 5 bases, with 23 bases spanning the gap. This rearrangement joins TRBV27 to TRBJ2-7; D might be TRBD2 (8 bases). This sequence was found in an adult with an advanced solid tumor such as melanoma, head and neck, liver or kidney cancer. The sample was CD4+ or CD8+ T cells sorted from blood, taken in a trial of the OX40 agonist ivuxolimab. DNA for the CDR3: TGTGCCAGCAGGCTCTTAGCGGGGCACAGGGGTAACGAGCAGTACTTC. Residues: CASRLLAGHRGNEQYF.